The next 20 T cell receptor beta chains were all read from a single sample in a study of CD8+ T cells in alopecia areata. RNA, once extracted, was reverse transcribed into cDNA for use as the sequencing template. Produced via immunoSEQ multiplex PCR; TCRdb's table is partial and in-frame only. The profile shows about 110,000 clones, 50% to 70% of them singletons. The sequenced sample consisted of NKG2D-low CD8+ T cells sorted from blood. The receptors were gathered from a human donor with alopecia areata.

This clone occurred a few times. The chain combines TRBV5-6 with TRBJ2-7, with D tentatively TRBD1 (6 bases). Germline-derived CDR1 and CDR2 are SGHDT and YYEEEE. Trimming pared 6 bases from V and 0 bases from J, leaving 16 bases between. The CDR3 sequence is 15 residues long. In DNA form, the CDR3 reads TGTGCCAGCACCCAACTAACAGGGCCCTCCTACGAGCAGTACTTC. Its protein product is CASTQLTGPSYEQYF.

This chain connects TRBV7-9 to TRBJ2-3; no clear D gene. Germline CDR1 and CDR2: SEHNR and FQNEAQ (reference sequence). The ends were cut back, 2 bases at V and 2 bases at J, with 8 bases in the middle. CDR3 length equals 14 residues. The CDR3 nucleotides read TGTGCCAGCAGCTTATACGAAGCCACAGATACGCAGTATTTT. As protein: CASSLYEATDTQYF.

There are a few counts of this clone. The genes are TRBV29-1 and TRBJ2-1; 9 bases line up with TRBD2. Losses at the gene ends were 4 bases for V and 1 base for J; bases not matched to a gene: 5. CDR1 is SQVTM, CDR2 ANQGSEA, per germline. This CDR3 is built from 15 residues. The CDR3 loop reads CSVGLAEKSYNEQFF. The CDR3 DNA follows: TGCAGCGTTGGACTAGCGGAGAAGTCCTACAATGAGCAGTTCTTC.

This sequence joins TRBV7-9 and TRBJ2-1; tentative D call: TRBD1 (6 bases). V was trimmed by 3 bases and J by 15 bases, leaving 12 bases between them. Germline CDR1 reads SEHNR; CDR2 reads FQNEAQ (reference sequence). This CDR3 is 11 amino acids long. CDR3 sequence: CASSLGTITFF. The CDR3 nucleotides read TGTGCCAGCAGCTTGGGGACAATTACGTTCTTC.

This clone was observed a handful of times. Here the CDR3 reads CSVEGQSGGETQYF. The CDR3 DNA follows: TGCAGCGTTGAAGGACAGAGCGGAGGGGAGACCCAGTACTTC. The V and J genes are TRBV29-1 and TRBJ2-5; D perhaps matches TRBD2 (6 bases). Trimming took off 1 base at V and 5 bases at J, with 14 bases between the two ends. The CDR3 runs 14 residues. Per germline, CDR1 SQVTM and CDR2 ANQGSEA.

As concerns this clone: The junction shows a germline mismatch at one end, possibly a read error. The same CDR3 arises from other DNA sequences in this sample as well. V gene TRBV27 combines with J gene TRBJ1-5; D remains unclear. This CDR3 is built from 13 residues. The germline V gene encodes CDR1 MNHEY and CDR2 SMNVEV (reference sequence). The CDR3 DNA reads as TGTGCCAGCAGTCTATCTAGCAATCAGCCCCAGCATTTT. Translating gives CASSLSSNQPQHF.

This clone was counted only a few times. V and J are TRBV18 and TRBJ2-3; D remains ambiguous. Trimming cost V 3 bases and J 0 bases, with 7 bases left between them. This CDR3 has 14 residues. Germline CDR1 KGHSH, CDR2 LQKENI. DNA for the CDR3: TGTGCCAGCTCACCCAACCTAAGCACAGATACGCAGTATTTT. It codes for CASSPNLSTDTQYF. Combining the CDR3 with reference TRBV18 and TRBJ2-3 gives the whole variable domain NAGVMQNPRHLVRRRGQEARLRCSPMKGHSHVYWYRQLPEEGLKFMVYLQKENIIDESGMPKERFSAEFPKEGPSILRIQQVVRGDSAAYFCASSPNLSTDTQYFGPGTRLTVL.

V and J are TRBV5-1 and TRBJ2-7, with TRBD1 matching over 9 bases. The germline CDR1 and CDR2 sequences are SGHRS and YFSETQ. The ends lost 2 bases at V and 5 bases at J; junction bases unmatched: 8. This CDR3 has 15 residues. CDR3 sequence reads: CASSFADRGRNEQYF. As DNA, the CDR3 is TGCGCCAGCAGCTTTGCGGACAGGGGTAGGAACGAGCAGTACTTC.

This clone was seen a single time. The V gene is TRBV9, the J gene TRBJ1-2; TRBD1 is a possible D gene (5 bases). The CDR3 contains 15 residues. Germline V lookup: CDR1 SGDLS, CDR2 YYNGEE. The V end was cut by 3 bases, the J end by 5 bases, with 17 bases between. The CDR3 sequence: CASSEGREDWYGYTF. DNA for the CDR3: TGTGCCAGCAGCGAGGGCAGGGAGGATTGGTATGGCTACACCTTC.

This clone has a handful of counts. V gene TRBV18 combines with J gene TRBJ1-1, with a weak D call TRBD1 (6 bases). Deletions cut 0 bases from V and 4 bases from J, with 12 bases between. This CDR3 spans 15 amino acids. From germline, CDR1 is KGHSH and CDR2 LQKENI. The CDR3 reads CASSPPSGEGTEAFF. The CDR3 DNA sequence: TGTGCCAGCTCACCACCATCAGGGGAGGGCACTGAAGCTTTCTTT.

Only a few counts were recorded for this clone. V is TRBV28 and J is TRBJ2-5; 8 bases match TRBD2. The CDR3 has 16 residues. The junction had 7 bases not matched to a gene; V was cut back by 4 bases and J by 0 bases. CDR1 MDHEN and CDR2 SYDVKM come from the germline V gene. The CDR3 coding sequence is TGTGCCAGCAGTTACGGGAGGGCCAGATACCAAGAGACCCAGTACTTC. This translates into CASSYGRARYQETQYF.

The chain employs TRBV27 and TRBJ2-7; D might be TRBD2 (6 bases). Germline V gives CDR1 MNHEY, CDR2 SMNVEV (reference sequence). This CDR3 region has 15 residues. Deletions cut 3 bases from V and 2 bases from J, with 14 bases between. CDR3 in amino acids: CASSFLGGMAYEQYF. The CDR3 region has the DNA TGTGCCAGCAGTTTCTTGGGGGGTATGGCCTACGAGCAGTACTTC.

J is TRBJ2-1 and V is TRBV11-2; D remains unclear. The germline V gene has CDR1 SGHAT and CDR2 FQNNGV. V was pared by 1 base and J by 7 bases, with 8 bases between. This CDR3 spans 13 amino acids. CDR3 coding DNA: TGTGCCAGCAGCTTAGTTCTGTGGAATGAGCAGTTCTTC. The encoded protein is CASSLVLWNEQFF.

This clone was observed a few times. The V gene is TRBV4-2, the J gene TRBJ2-1; D is unresolved. The germline V gene has CDR1 LGHNA and CDR2 YNFKEQ. With 3 bases removed from V and 6 bases from J, the gap between germline ends came to 9 bases. CDR3 length equals 13 residues. This CDR3 reads CASSQAWGNEQFF. The CDR3 DNA sequence: TGTGCCAGCAGCCAGGCCTGGGGCAATGAGCAGTTCTTC.

For this clone: The sample has other DNA sequences that encode this CDR3 too. The chain couples TRBV28 to TRBJ2-3; D is unresolved. V lost 2 bases and J lost 6, with 3 bases in between. The CDR3 runs 11 residues. CDR1 MDHEN and CDR2 SYDVKM come from the germline V gene. CDR3 in DNA: TGTGCCAGCAGTTTAACGGATACGCAGTATTTT. This sequence encodes CASSLTDTQYF.

The rearrangement joins TRBV28 to TRBJ2-5; 11 bases match TRBD2. The CDR3 extends over 14 amino acids. Germline V gene sequence: CDR1 MDHEN, CDR2 SYDVKM. V lost 4 bases and J lost 5; bases outside the gene matches: 3. The CDR3 DNA is TGTGCCAGCAGTTCGGGACTAGCGGTCGAGACCCAGTACTTC. Translation gives CASSSGLAVETQYF.

The chain employs TRBV28 and TRBJ2-1; no clear D gene. Trimming left V 7 bases short and J 2 bases short, with 3 bases between. The CDR3 is made up of 11 amino acids. The germline V gene has CDR1 MDHEN and CDR2 SYDVKM. The CDR3 sequence is CASTTYNEQFF. CDR3 DNA: TGTGCCAGCACTACCTACAATGAGCAGTTCTTC. Based on the CDR3 plus reference TRBV28 and TRBJ2-1, the full variable domain is DVKVTQSSRYLVKRTGEKVFLECVQDMDHENMFWYRQDPGLGLRLIYFSYDVKMKEKGDIPEGYSVSREKKERFSLILESASTNQTSMYLCASTTYNEQFFGPGTRLTVL.

On this clone itself: A read error may produce the germline difference seen at one junction end. This sequence joins TRBV7-2 and TRBJ1-3, with 7 bases that match TRBD1. The CDR3 is made up of 13 amino acids. In germline, CDR1 is SGHTA, CDR2 FQGNSA. CDR3 nucleotides: TGTGCCAGCAGCTTTCTCGGACAGGACGGGGATTCTTTT. Its translation: CASSFLGQDGDSF.

This clone turned up a few times. The rearrangement uses TRBV5-1 and TRBJ2-7; perhaps TRBD2 as D (6 bases). The CDR3 spans 14 residues. V was pared by 0 bases and J by 5 bases, with 12 bases between. CDR1 and CDR2 from the germline V gene are SGHRS and YFSETQ. The CDR3 DNA reads as TGCGCCAGCAGCTTGGCCCGCGGAGGGGACGAGCAGTACTTC. The encoded protein is CASSLARGGDEQYF.

The chain uses TRBV2 and TRBJ2-7; TRBD2 matches at 12 bases. The ends lost 7 bases at V and 3 bases at J; junction bases unmatched: 7. There are 15 residues in the CDR3. The germline V gene has CDR1 SNHLY and CDR2 FYNNEI. The CDR3 bases are TGTGCCAGCACCGAACGGACTAGCGGGAACTACGAGCAGTACTTC. This gives the protein CASTERTSGNYEQYF.